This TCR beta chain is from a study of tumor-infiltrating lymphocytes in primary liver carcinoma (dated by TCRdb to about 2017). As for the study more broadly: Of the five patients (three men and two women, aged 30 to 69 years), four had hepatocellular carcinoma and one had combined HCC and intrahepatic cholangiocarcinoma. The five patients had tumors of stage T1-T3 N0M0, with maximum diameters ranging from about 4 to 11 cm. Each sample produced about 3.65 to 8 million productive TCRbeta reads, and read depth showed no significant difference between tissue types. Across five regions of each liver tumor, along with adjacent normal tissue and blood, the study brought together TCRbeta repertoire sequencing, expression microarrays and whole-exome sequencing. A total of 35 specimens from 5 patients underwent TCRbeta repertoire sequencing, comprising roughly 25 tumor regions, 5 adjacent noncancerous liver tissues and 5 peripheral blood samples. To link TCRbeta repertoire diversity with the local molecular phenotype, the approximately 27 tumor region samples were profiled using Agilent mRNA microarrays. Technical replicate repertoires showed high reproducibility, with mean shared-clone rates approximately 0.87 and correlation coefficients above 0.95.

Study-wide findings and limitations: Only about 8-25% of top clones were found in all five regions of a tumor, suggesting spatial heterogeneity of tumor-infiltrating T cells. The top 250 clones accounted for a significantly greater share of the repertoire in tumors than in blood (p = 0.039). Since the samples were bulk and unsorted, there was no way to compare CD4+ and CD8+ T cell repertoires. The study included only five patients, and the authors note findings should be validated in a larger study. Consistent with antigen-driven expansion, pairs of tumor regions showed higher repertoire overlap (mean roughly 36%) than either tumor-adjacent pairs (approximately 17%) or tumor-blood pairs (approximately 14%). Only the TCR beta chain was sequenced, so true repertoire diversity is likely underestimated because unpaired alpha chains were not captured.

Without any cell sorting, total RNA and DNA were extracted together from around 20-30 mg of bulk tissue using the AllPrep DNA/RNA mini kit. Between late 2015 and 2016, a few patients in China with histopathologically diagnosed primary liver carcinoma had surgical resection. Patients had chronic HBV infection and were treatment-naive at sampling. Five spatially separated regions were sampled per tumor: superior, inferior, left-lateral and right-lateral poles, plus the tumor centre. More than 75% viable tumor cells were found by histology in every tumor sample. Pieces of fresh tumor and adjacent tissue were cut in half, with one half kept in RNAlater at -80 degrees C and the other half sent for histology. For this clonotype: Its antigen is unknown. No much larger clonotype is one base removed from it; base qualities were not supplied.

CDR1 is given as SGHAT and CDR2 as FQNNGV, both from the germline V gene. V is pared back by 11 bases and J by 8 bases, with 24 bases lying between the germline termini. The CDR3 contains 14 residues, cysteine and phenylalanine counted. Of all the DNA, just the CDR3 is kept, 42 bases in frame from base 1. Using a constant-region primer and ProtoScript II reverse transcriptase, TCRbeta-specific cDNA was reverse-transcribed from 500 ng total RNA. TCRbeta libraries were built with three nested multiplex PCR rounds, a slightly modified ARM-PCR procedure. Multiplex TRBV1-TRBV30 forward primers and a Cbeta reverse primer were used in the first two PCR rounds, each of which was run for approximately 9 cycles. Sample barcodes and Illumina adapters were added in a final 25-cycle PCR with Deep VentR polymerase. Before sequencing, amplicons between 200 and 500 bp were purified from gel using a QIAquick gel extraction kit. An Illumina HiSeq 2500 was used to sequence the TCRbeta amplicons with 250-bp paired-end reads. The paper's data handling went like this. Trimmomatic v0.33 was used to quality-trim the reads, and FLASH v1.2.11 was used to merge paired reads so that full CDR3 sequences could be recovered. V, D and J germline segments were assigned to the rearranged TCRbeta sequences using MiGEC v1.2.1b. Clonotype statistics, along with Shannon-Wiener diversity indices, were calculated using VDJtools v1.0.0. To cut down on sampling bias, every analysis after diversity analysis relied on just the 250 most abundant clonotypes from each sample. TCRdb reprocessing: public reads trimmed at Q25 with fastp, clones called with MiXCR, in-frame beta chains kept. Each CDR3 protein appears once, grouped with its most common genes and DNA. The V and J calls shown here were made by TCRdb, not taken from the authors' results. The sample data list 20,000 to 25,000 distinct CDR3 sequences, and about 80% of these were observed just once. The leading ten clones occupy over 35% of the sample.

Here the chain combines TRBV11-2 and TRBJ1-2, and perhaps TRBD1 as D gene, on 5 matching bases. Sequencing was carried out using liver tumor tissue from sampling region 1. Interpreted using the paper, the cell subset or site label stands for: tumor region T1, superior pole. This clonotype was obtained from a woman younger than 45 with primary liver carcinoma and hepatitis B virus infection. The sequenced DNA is TGTGCCGGCTCTCAGGTGGGGGGGGGTGGAGGCTACACCTTC. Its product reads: CAGSQVGGGGGYTF.